A selection of T cell receptor beta chains follows, all from one sample in a study of CD8 T cells in Susac syndrome. TCRdb re-analysed the immunoSEQ multiplex PCR reads in MiXCR, keeping a single row per CDR3 protein. The sample contains over 150,000 distinct CDR3 sequences, roughly 95% of which appear only once. The sequenced sample consisted of CD4+ T cells from PBMCs. The receptors here all came from a human donor with Susac syndrome. Both conserved end residues are part of each CDR3. A D gene is named only where the DNA matches it firmly. A row's size may be missing; if present it is once, few, many or a size class.

D gene: -
V gene: TRBV3-1
J gene: TRBJ1-5
clone size: -
CDR3 protein: CASSQEGYQPQHF
CDR3 DNA: TGTGCCAGCAGCCAAGAGGGATATCAGCCCCAGCATTTT

D gene: -
V gene: TRBV20-1
J gene: TRBJ2-5
clone size: -
CDR3 protein: CSARDMTGSQETQYF
CDR3 DNA: TGCAGTGCTAGAGATATGACAGGTTCCCAAGAGACCCAGTACTTC

D gene: -
V gene: TRBV19
J gene: TRBJ1-5
clone size: -
CDR3 protein: CASSPGTQQPQHF
CDR3 DNA: TGTGCCAGTAGTCCGGGGACACAGCAGCCCCAGCATTTT

D gene: TRBD2
V gene: TRBV11-2
J gene: TRBJ2-1
clone size: once
CDR3 protein: CASSPRLAGVYNEQFF
CDR3 DNA: TGTGCCAGCAGCCCCCGACTAGCGGGCGTATACAATGAGCAGTTCTTC

D gene: TRBD2
V gene: TRBV27
J gene: TRBJ2-5
clone size: -
CDR3 protein: CASSPMGLAGVETQYF
CDR3 DNA: TGTGCCAGCTCCCCGATGGGACTAGCGGGGGTAGAGACCCAGTACTTC

D gene: -
V gene: TRBV4-1
J gene: TRBJ2-1
clone size: -
CDR3 protein: CASSQAGLQDNEQFF
CDR3 DNA: TGCGCCAGCAGCCAAGCGGGACTTCAAGACAATGAGCAGTTCTTC

D gene: TRBD2
V gene: TRBV28
J gene: TRBJ2-1
clone size: -
CDR3 protein: CASTKLAGGGNEQFF
CDR3 DNA: TGTGCCAGCACCAAACTCGCGGGAGGGGGGAATGAGCAGTTCTTC

D gene: -
V gene: TRBV29-1
J gene: TRBJ2-1
clone size: -
CDR3 protein: CSVARGGNNEQFF
CDR3 DNA: TGCAGCGTGGCCCGAGGCGGAAACAATGAGCAGTTCTTC

D gene: -
V gene: TRBV19
J gene: TRBJ1-1
clone size: -
CDR3 protein: CASTSPRWVAFF
CDR3 DNA: TGTGCCAGTACCTCCCCTAGGTGGGTCGCTTTCTTT

D gene: -
V gene: TRBV4-1
J gene: TRBJ2-5
clone size: -
CDR3 protein: CASSQTRELETQYF
CDR3 DNA: TGCGCCAGCAGCCAAACCCGGGAACTAGAGACCCAGTACTTC

D gene: -
V gene: TRBV6-2/TRBV6-3
J gene: TRBJ1-2
clone size: -
CDR3 protein: CASGERAVYGYTF
CDR3 DNA: TGTGCCAGCGGAGAACGGGCGGTCTATGGCTACACCTTC

D gene: -
V gene: TRBV12-3/TRBV12-4
J gene: TRBJ1-1
clone size: few
CDR3 protein: CASSFGGNTEAFF
CDR3 DNA: TGTGCCAGCAGTTTTGGTGGGAACACTGAAGCTTTCTTT

D gene: -
V gene: TRBV5-4
J gene: TRBJ2-3
clone size: -
CDR3 protein: CASSHDRGGGTQYF
CDR3 DNA: TGTGCCAGCAGCCACGACAGGGGAGGGGGTACGCAGTATTTT

D gene: TRBD1
V gene: TRBV9
J gene: TRBJ2-2
clone size: -
CDR3 protein: CASSARDRGTQELFF
CDR3 DNA: TGTGCCAGCAGCGCCCGGGACAGGGGAACGCAGGAGCTGTTTTTT

D gene: -
V gene: TRBV15
J gene: TRBJ2-1
clone size: -
CDR3 protein: CATSLVGGIHEQFF
CDR3 DNA: TGTGCCACCAGTCTCGTTGGTGGGATTCATGAGCAGTTCTTC

D gene: -
V gene: TRBV3-1
J gene: TRBJ1-1
clone size: -
CDR3 protein: CASSPDSMNTEAFF
CDR3 DNA: TGTGCCAGCAGCCCTGACAGTATGAACACTGAAGCTTTCTTT

D gene: -
V gene: TRBV11-2
J gene: TRBJ1-1
clone size: -
CDR3 protein: CASSLEAGLGAFF
CDR3 DNA: TGTGCCAGCAGCTTAGAGGCAGGCTTGGGAGCTTTCTTT

D gene: TRBD2
V gene: TRBV4-3
J gene: TRBJ2-5
clone size: -
CDR3 protein: CASSQERRERETQYF
CDR3 DNA: TGCGCCAGCAGCCAAGAGAGGCGGGAGCGAGAGACCCAGTACTTC

D gene: -
V gene: TRBV19
J gene: TRBJ1-1
clone size: -
CDR3 protein: CASSIRGTGLHTRNTEAFF
CDR3 DNA: TGTGCCAGTAGTATACGAGGCACAGGGCTTCACACACGGAACACTGAAGCTTTCTTT

D gene: -
V gene: TRBV30
J gene: TRBJ1-4
clone size: -
CDR3 protein: CAWGGPFGEKLFF
CDR3 DNA: TGTGCCTGGGGGGGGCCCTTCGGGGAAAAACTGTTTTTT

D gene: TRBD1
V gene: TRBV5-6
J gene: TRBJ1-1
clone size: -
CDR3 protein: CASSSTGVYTEAFF
CDR3 DNA: TGTGCCAGCAGCTCCACAGGGGTTTACACTGAAGCTTTCTTT

D gene: -
V gene: TRBV11-2
J gene: TRBJ1-1
clone size: -
CDR3 protein: CASSLDASGNTEAFF
CDR3 DNA: TGTGCCAGCAGCTTAGATGCCAGCGGGAACACTGAAGCTTTCTTT